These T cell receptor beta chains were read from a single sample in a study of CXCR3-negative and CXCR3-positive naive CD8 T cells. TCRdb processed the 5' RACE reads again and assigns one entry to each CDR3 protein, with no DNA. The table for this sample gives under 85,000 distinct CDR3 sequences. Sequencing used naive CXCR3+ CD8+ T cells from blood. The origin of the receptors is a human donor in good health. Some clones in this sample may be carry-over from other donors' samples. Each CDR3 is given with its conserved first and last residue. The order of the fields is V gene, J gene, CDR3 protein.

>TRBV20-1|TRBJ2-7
CSATEKDRGRDEQYF
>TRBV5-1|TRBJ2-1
CASSSDGYNEQFF
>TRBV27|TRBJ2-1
CASSPAGGPYNEQFF
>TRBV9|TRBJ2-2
CASSAQPGELFF
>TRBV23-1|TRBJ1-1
CASGPGTEAFF
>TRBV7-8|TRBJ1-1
CASSLRLGWDTEAFF
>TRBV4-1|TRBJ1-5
CASSQERGNQPQHF
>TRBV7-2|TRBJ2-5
CASSLVSSAAETQYF
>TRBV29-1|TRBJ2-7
CSIEGGADYEQYF
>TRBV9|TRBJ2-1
CASSGRGESSYNEQFF
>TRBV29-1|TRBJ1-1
CSVEGYLTEAFF
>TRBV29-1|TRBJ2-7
CSVERGEDEQYF
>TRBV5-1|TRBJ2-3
CASSLARDADTQYF
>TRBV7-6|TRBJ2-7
CTSSLASSYEQYF
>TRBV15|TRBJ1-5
CATSRDLQPQHF
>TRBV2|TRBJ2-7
CASSDPSGQYF
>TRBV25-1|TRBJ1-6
CASRGMRDNSPLHF
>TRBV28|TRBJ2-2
CASSPLSGGELFF
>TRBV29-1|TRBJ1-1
CSVEASAGTGGAGTEAFF
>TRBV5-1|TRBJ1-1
CASSLLWGNTEAFF
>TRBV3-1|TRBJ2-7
CASTQGGASYEQYF
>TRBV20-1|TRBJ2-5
CSARQSNQETQYF
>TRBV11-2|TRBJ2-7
CASSLTSGGFGEQYF
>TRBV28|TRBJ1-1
CASSPPRDRVDTEAFF
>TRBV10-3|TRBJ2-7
CAISADSQYEQYF
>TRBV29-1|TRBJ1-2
CSVEDLGGYGYTF
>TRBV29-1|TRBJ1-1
CSVEIREPEAFF
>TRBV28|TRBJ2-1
CASSPSPLADHNEQFF
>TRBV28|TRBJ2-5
CASSHATERGYQETQYF
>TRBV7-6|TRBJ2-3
CASSRTSGTDTQYF
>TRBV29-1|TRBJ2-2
CSVEEAYTGELFF
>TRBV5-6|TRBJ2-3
CASSLALGHQTSTDTQYF
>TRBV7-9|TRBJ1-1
CASSPNTERAFF
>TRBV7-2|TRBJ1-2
CASSLARTGNYGYTF
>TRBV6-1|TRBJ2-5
CASSELTSVYQETQYF
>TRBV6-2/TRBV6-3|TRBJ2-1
CASSYIHGTSVYNEQFF
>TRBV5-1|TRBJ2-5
CASSLYGGDRLETQYF
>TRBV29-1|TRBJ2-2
CSADRPNTGELFF
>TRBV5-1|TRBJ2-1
CASSPNGLAPNEQFF
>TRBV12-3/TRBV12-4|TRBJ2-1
CASRSTSPSEQFF
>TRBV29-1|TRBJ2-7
CSVISQGAPLALEQYF
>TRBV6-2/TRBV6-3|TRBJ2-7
CASSPGGFSHEQYF
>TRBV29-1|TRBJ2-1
CSVEDPKQPGGGGGEQFF
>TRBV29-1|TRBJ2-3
CSVEGQLQADTQYF
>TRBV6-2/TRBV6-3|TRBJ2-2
CASTDGGGELFF
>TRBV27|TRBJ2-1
CASSLGGFRSYNEQFF
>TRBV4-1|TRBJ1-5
CASSPSETANQPQHF
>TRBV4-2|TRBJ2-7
CASSPRAGVSLEQYF
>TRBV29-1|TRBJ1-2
CSAVVGYGYTF
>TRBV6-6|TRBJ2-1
CASSYGAYNEQFF
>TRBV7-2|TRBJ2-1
CASSLGTPGPYNEQFF
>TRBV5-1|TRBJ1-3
CASRDTSSGNTIYF
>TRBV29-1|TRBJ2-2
CSVEDLTGEDSAGELFF
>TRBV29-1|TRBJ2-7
CSVDTGVDEQYF
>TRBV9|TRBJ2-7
CASSVEGTGLYEQYF
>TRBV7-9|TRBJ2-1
CASSPRGGVSYNEQFF
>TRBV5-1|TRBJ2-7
CASSFGTGPYEQYF
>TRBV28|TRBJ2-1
CASKTGTEQFF
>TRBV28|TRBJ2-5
CASSSNPGGAQYF
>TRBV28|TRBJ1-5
CAPSPGRGNQPQHF